The 2 T cell receptor beta chains in this list originate from one sample, sequenced in a study of vaccination and CD4 T cells after COVID-19 (dated by TCRdb to 2021 to 2024). Which antigens these TCRs recognize remains unknown. Library preparation employed PCR. The reads were generated on an Illumina iSeq 100. DNA from cultured CD4+ T cells was subjected to TCR sequencing with the Oncomine TCR Beta short-read assay at the Johns Hopkins FTIC core. TCRdb reprocessed the public reads (quality trimming at Q25 with fastp, clone calling with MiXCR) and kept in-frame beta chains. For every CDR3 protein sequence, its rows merge into one entry that carries the most common genes and DNA. The sample yields 15,000 to 20,000 distinct CDR3 sequences; approximately 61% were counted once. The ten top clones hold roughly a tenth of the sample. The sample's treatment or condition label, in plain terms: roughly ten-day PBMC culture with coronavirus spike peptide pools or control peptides (ViraFEST assay).

The material sequenced was CD4+ T cells from blood, cultured in vitro, taken after SARS-CoV-2 vaccination. These receptors originate from a human donor who had recovered from COVID-19.

In its sample, this clonotype is large. The chain combines TRBV2 with TRBJ1-6; D is ambiguous. Germline V lookup: CDR1 SNHLY, CDR2 FYNNEI. V lost 2 bases and J 6 bases, leaving 11 bases between the germline ends. The CDR3 is made up of 15 amino acids. CDR3 nucleotides: TGTGCCAGCAGTGAACGGCAGGCTATTAATTCACCCCTCCACTTT. Protein sequence: CASSERQAINSPLHF. Drawing the rest from reference TRBV2 and TRBJ1-6, the complete variable domain is EPEVTQTPSHQVTQMGQEVILRCVPISNHLYFYWYRQILGQKVEFLVSFYNNEISEKSEIFDDQFSVERPDGSNFTLKIRSTKLEDSAMYFCASSERQAINSPLHFGNGTRLTVT.

The chain is built from TRBV20-1 and TRBJ2-5, with 13 positions matching TRBD2. This CDR3 has 16 residues. The germline gives CDR1 DFQATT, CDR2 SNEGSKA (reference sequence). The V and J ends lost 3 bases and 2 bases, in that order; junction bases with no gene match: 6. This CDR3 reads CSASSPGLAGQETQYF. CDR3 coding DNA: TGCAGTGCTAGCTCCCCGGGACTAGCGGGGCAAGAGACCCAGTACTTC.